This TCR beta chain was observed in a study of cytomegalovirus exposure and HLA in healthy donors. Study-wide results and limits: Previously analyzed data showed that most TCR beta V segments were productive at a frequency of about 90% or about 30%. A few chains tied to CMV proved CMV antigen-specific in vitro.

Concerning this clone itself: Its target is not known.

V dropped 5 bases and J dropped 3 bases, with 10 bases sitting between them. CDR1 and CDR2 from the germline V gene are MGHDK and SYGVNS. The CDR3 has 13 residues. 60 Vbeta and 13 Jbeta primers were used in PCR. Measured with immunoSEQ multiplex PCR; TCRdb has only the in-frame clones, and not every one. The table lists 95,000 to 150,000 clones, approximately 84% of them singletons. Everyone who donated was a healthy bone marrow donor. Sequencing was carried out using PBMCs. V usage is TRBV25-1 and J usage is TRBJ1-1, with D perhaps matching TRBD1 (5 bases). This TCR was sampled from a man in his fifties or sixties in good health and CMV-seronegative. For the CDR3, the DNA is TGTGCCAGCAGTACTACAGGAGACACTGAAGCTTTCTTT. Translation gives CASSTTGDTEAFF.